A single sample gave rise to the 21 T cell receptor beta chains below, sequenced in a study of blood T cells in healthy people across ages. Together with a sample-barcoded 5' primer, a J-beta primer mix was included in a second PCR lasting roughly 6 to 12 cycles. Each CDR3 protein is one row after TCRdb ran MiXCR on the 5' RACE reads. The sample holds around 800,000 distinct CDR3 sequences, roughly 25% seen once. This sample also belongs to another study, concerning T cells of mothers and their children.

Sequencing was done on a sample of blood. All receptors derive from a boy younger than 18 in good health.

The chain couples TRBV5-1 to TRBJ2-7; maybe TRBD1 (6 bases). The CDR3 is 13 amino acids. Germline loops: CDR1 SGHRS, CDR2 YFSETQ. Deletions cut 4 bases from V and 4 bases from J, with 12 bases between. CDR3 amino acids: CASSEGTPYEQYF. The CDR3 DNA follows: TGCGCCAGCAGCGAGGGGACACCTTACGAGCAGTACTTC.

The chain's CDR3 is CASSYSPGSGNEQFF. The CDR3 DNA sequence: TGTGCCAGCAGTTATTCTCCGGGGTCGGGGAATGAGCAGTTCTTC. The genes are TRBV6-2 or TRBV6-3 and TRBJ2-1; the D gene is possibly TRBD2 (5 bases). Trimming left V 3 bases short and J 7 bases short, with 16 bases between. This CDR3 has 15 amino acids. Germline-derived CDR1 and CDR2 are MNHEY and SVGEGT.

The J gene is TRBJ2-5, the V gene TRBV7-6; the D is unclear. Germline values: CDR1 SGHVS, CDR2 FNYEAQ. V lost 5 bases to trimming and J lost 1 base, with 11 bases between them. This CDR3 region has 14 residues. The DNA for the CDR3 is TGTGCCAGCAGCACCCCCGACGGCCAAGAGACCCAGTACTTC. Residues: CASSTPDGQETQYF.

This clonotype was detected a few times. The J gene is TRBJ1-2, the V gene TRBV6-2 or TRBV6-3, with D hard to call. There are 15 residues in the CDR3. V was pared by 7 bases and J by 1 base, with 16 bases between. Germline V CDR1 and CDR2: MNHEY, SVGEGT. CDR3 sequence (DNA): TGTGCCAGCACCAATCGGCCAGGAGATAACTATGGCTACACCTTC. It codes for CASTNRPGDNYGYTF.

The J gene is TRBJ2-4, the V gene TRBV12-3 or TRBV12-4; 11 positions match TRBD2. The CDR3 loop spans 15 amino acids. The J segment lost 9 bases and the V segment lost 3 bases, leaving 7 bases of the junction unmatched. CDR3 sequence (DNA): TGTGCCAGCAGTTTGACTAGCGGGGCGGGGATCATTCAGTACTTC. Translating it yields CASSLTSGAGIIQYF.

The CDR3 protein is CATSKRAGETQYF. The CDR3 DNA follows: TGTGCCACCAGTAAAAGGGCCGGTGAGACCCAGTACTTC. The rearrangement links TRBV24-1 to TRBJ2-5; D not certain. Germline V lookup: CDR1 KGHDR, CDR2 SFDVKD. CDR3 length equals 13 residues. V shed 6 bases and J shed 5 bases, with 12 bases lying between them.

This clonotype was detected only a few times. The gene calls are TRBV20-1 and TRBJ1-2; D call uncertain. V dropped 1 base and J dropped 3 bases, with 6 bases sitting between them. CDR1 and CDR2 (germline): DFQATT, SNEGSKA (reference sequence). CDR3 length equals 12 residues. The CDR3: CSARGWDYGYTF. CDR3 bases: TGCAGTGCTAGAGGCTGGGACTATGGCTACACCTTC.

This clonotype was picked up a small number of times. V and J are TRBV7-2 and TRBJ2-3; D not certain. This CDR3 comprises 14 residues. V was pared by 8 bases and J by 2 bases, with 14 bases between. Germline lookup yields CDR1 SGHTA and CDR2 FQGNSA. CDR3 residues: CASARRGFTDTQYF. In DNA form, the CDR3 reads TGTGCCAGCGCACGTAGAGGCTTCACAGATACGCAGTATTTT.

This clonotype showed up many times. The V call is TRBV7-8, the J call TRBJ2-5; 14 bases line up with TRBD2. The V segment lost 5 bases and the J segment 3 bases; nucleotides outside the gene matches: 8. CDR1 is SGHVS, CDR2 FQNEAQ, per germline. There are 17 residues in the CDR3. The DNA for the CDR3 is TGTGCCAGCAGCCCGAGGCCGGGACTAGCGGGGGAAGAGACCCAGTACTTC. Translated, it gives CASSPRPGLAGEETQYF.

The chain links TRBV6-6 to TRBJ1-1, with D uncertain. This CDR3 has 15 residues. Per germline, CDR1 MNHNY and CDR2 SVGAGI (reference sequence). Trimming cost V 1 base and J 1 base, with 10 bases left between them. The CDR3 is CASSYFRGSNTEAFF. In DNA, the CDR3 is TGTGCCAGCAGTTACTTTAGAGGATCGAACACTGAAGCTTTCTTT.

The chain has TRBV19 and TRBJ1-2; TRBD1 agrees at 7 bases. This CDR3 has 15 amino acids. V trimming: 4 bases; J trimming: 4 bases; junction bases outside the gene matches: 9. The germline CDR1 and CDR2 sequences are LNHDA and SQIVND (reference sequence). The CDR3 region has the DNA TGTGCCAGTAGTACCTGGGACAGAGACCCCTATGGCTACACCTTC. Translation gives CASSTWDRDPYGYTF.

The chain uses TRBV9 and TRBJ2-2; a possible D gene is TRBD1 (6 bases). The CDR3 extends over 16 amino acids. Germline V gene sequence: CDR1 SGDLS, CDR2 YYNGEE. Trimming pared 0 bases from V and 3 bases from J, leaving 12 bases between. The CDR3 DNA is TGTGCCAGCAGCGTAGCTGCAGGGGAGTACACCGGGGAGCTGTTTTTT. Translated: CASSVAAGEYTGELFF.

The rearrangement links TRBV13 to TRBJ2-5; D may be TRBD1 or TRBD2 (5 bases each). This CDR3 is built from 14 residues. V lost 5 bases, J lost 3 bases, and 13 bases lay in between. Germline CDR1 is PRHDT and CDR2 is FYEKMQ (reference sequence). CDR3 residues: CASSTTGTEETQYF. The DNA for the CDR3 is TGTGCCAGCAGCACCACCGGGACCGAAGAGACCCAGTACTTC.

This clonotype was observed a handful of times. V and J are TRBV9 and TRBJ2-5; no clear D gene. The V end lost 1 base, the J end lost 3 bases, and 10 bases lay between the germline ends. The CDR3 length is 14 residues. CDR1 is SGDLS, CDR2 YYNGEE, per germline. CDR3 amino acids: CASSVSSAEETQYF. The CDR3 DNA follows: TGTGCCAGCAGCGTAAGCTCGGCCGAAGAGACCCAGTACTTC. Full variable domain (missing parts from reference TRBV9 and TRBJ2-5): DSGVTQTPKHLITATGQRVTLRCSPRSGDLSVYWYQQSLDQGLQFLIQYYNGEERAKGNILERFSAQQFPDLHSELNLSSLELGDSALYFCASSVSSAEETQYFGPGTRLLVL.

The chain is built from TRBV6-1 and TRBJ1-2; the D is unclear. The CDR3 contains 13 residues. CDR1 and CDR2 from the germline V gene are MNHNS and SASEGT. The V and J ends lost 6 bases and 3 bases respectively, with 11 bases between them. The CDR3 sequence: CASRLQNYYGYTF. DNA for the CDR3: TGTGCCAGCAGACTACAGAACTACTATGGCTACACCTTC.

This clonotype was detected only a few times. The rearrangement uses TRBV9 and TRBJ1-4; D is perhaps TRBD1 (5 bases). CDR1 and CDR2 (germline): SGDLS, YYNGEE. This CDR3 has 11 amino acids. V was clipped by 5 bases and J by 10 bases, with 9 bases between them. The CDR3 DNA reads TGTGCCAGCAGTGCCGGGGCAAAACTGTTTTTT. It yields the protein CASSAGAKLFF.

The chain employs TRBV3-1 and TRBJ2-3; no clear D. V was cut by 1 base and J by 10 bases, with 15 bases left in between. The CDR3 contains 14 residues. The V gene's germline CDR1 is LGHDT and CDR2 YNNKEL (reference sequence). CDR3 sequence: CASSQGLEASAQYF. As DNA, the CDR3 is TGTGCCAGCAGCCAAGGCTTGGAAGCGTCAGCGCAGTATTTT.

In this sample, this clonotype turned up many times. The chain uses TRBV12-3 or TRBV12-4 and TRBJ2-1; the match to TRBD2 covers 8 bases. The junction had 1 base not matched to a gene; V was cut back by 3 bases and J by 0 bases. This CDR3 has 15 amino acids. In nucleotides, the CDR3 is TGTGCCAGCAGTTTCGGGGGGGGCTCCTACAATGAGCAGTTCTTC. Translated: CASSFGGGSYNEQFF.

In its sample, this clonotype was seen a few times. The chain couples TRBV28 to TRBJ2-3; 11 bases align to TRBD1. In germline, CDR1 is MDHEN, CDR2 SYDVKM. The V and J ends lost 4 bases and 0 bases, in that order; junction bases with no gene match: 9. CDR3 length equals 18 residues. Here the CDR3 reads CASSYPDRGRGSTDTQYF. CDR3 coding DNA: TGTGCCAGCAGTTACCCGGACAGGGGGCGTGGGAGCACAGATACGCAGTATTTT. Full variable domain (rest looked up from reference TRBV28 and TRBJ2-3): DVKVTQSSRYLVKRTGEKVFLECVQDMDHENMFWYRQDPGLGLRLIYFSYDVKMKEKGDIPEGYSVSREKKERFSLILESASTNQTSMYLCASSYPDRGRGSTDTQYFGPGTRLTVL.

This clonotype was seen repeatedly, ten times or more. This rearrangement joins TRBV7-9 to TRBJ1-2; D is ambiguous. Germline-derived CDR1 and CDR2 are SEHNR and FQNEAQ (reference sequence). The CDR3 loop spans 12 amino acids. The V gene lost 1 base and the J gene lost 8 bases, with 8 bases spanning the gap. In nucleotides, the CDR3 is TGTGCCAGCAGCTTAGAAGTCGGCGGCTACACCTTC. Protein product: CASSLEVGGYTF.

This clonotype was recorded a few times. The chain is built from TRBV5-1 and TRBJ2-3; 11 nucleotides align to TRBD2. V was clipped by 6 bases and J by 6 bases; unmatched bases: 12. The germline gives CDR1 SGHRS, CDR2 YFSETQ. CDR3 length equals 16 residues. The CDR3 region has the DNA TGCGCCAGCAAGAACCTAGCGGGGGGCCATGGGGATACGCAGTATTTT. As protein: CASKNLAGGHGDTQYF.